This T cell receptor (beta chain) was documented in a study of beta chain features in type 1 diabetes. Whole-study context: Cell yields, gender and age were similar in healthy donors and patients. Examination spanned approximately 110 million sorted cells from all samples. Study-level results: It was among patients, rather than healthy donors, that naive, central memory and Treg TCRB repertoires appeared more similar.

The germline V and J ends were trimmed by 2 bases and 4 bases, with 6 bases remaining between them. CDR1 SEHNR and CDR2 FQNEAQ come from the germline V gene (reference sequence). This CDR3 has 13 amino acids. This clone was picked up a small number of times. Its target is not known. Sequenced material consisted of expressed TCRB transcripts (all of the isolated RNA was reverse transcribed). Sequencing used immunoSEQ multiplex PCR; TCRdb keeps in-frame clones, though not all of them. The table includes roughly 140,000 clones, roughly 11% detected once. Each sorted population was over 98% pure. The clonotype comes from a man aged 18-30 years in good health. The sequenced material came from central memory CD4+ T cells from blood. The chain has TRBV7-9 and TRBJ1-3; no definite D call. CDR3 bases: TGTGCCAGCAGCTTACTAGAAGGAAACACCATATATTTT. As protein: CASSLLEGNTIYF.